This is a list of T cell receptor beta chains from one sample in a study of shared clonotypes between healthy human individuals. Only in-frame clones appear in the TCRdb table, and some are missing; sequencing was by immunoSEQ multiplex PCR. Of about 470,000 clones in the sample, 79% were seen once. Sequencing was done on a sample of PBMCs. All receptors come from a woman aged 40 to 49 in good health. Some clones in this sample may be carry-over from other donors' samples. Both conserved end residues are part of each CDR3. Each record gives: CDR3 length, V gene, D gene, J gene, clone size, CDR3 protein, CDR3 DNA. D genes are given only for firm matches. Not all rows give a size; the values are once, few, many and, for expanded clones, a class.

13,TRBV5-4,TRBD2,TRBJ2-1,.,CASSSDTSGREFF,TGTGCCAGCAGCTCAGATACTAGCGGGAGAGAGTTCTTC
17,TRBV5-1,TRBD2,TRBJ2-1,.,CASSLALAGGQLNEQFF,TGCGCCAGCAGCTTGGCACTAGCGGGAGGGCAGCTCAATGAGCAGTTCTTC
13,TRBV11-2,.,TRBJ2-1,.,CASSLDSLAEQFF,TGTGCCAGCAGCTTAGATTCCCTAGCGGAGCAGTTCTTC
13,TRBV25-1,TRBD1,TRBJ1-3,few,CASRGDRMNTIYF,TGTGCCAGCAGAGGGGACAGGATGAACACCATATATTTT
15,TRBV5-5,TRBD1,TRBJ2-2,.,CASSPGTGVTGELFF,TGTGCCAGCAGCCCTGGGACAGGCGTGACCGGGGAGCTGTTTTTT
16,TRBV10-2,TRBD2,TRBJ2-7,.,CASSDPGLAGVDEQYF,TGCGCCAGCAGTGACCCGGGACTAGCGGGGGTGGACGAGCAGTACTTC
15,TRBV18,TRBD2,TRBJ2-7,.,CASSPVSGRKYEQYF,TGTGCCAGCTCACCAGTGAGCGGGAGAAAATACGAGCAGTACTTC
13,TRBV9,.,TRBJ1-3,few,CASSPWEGGTIYF,TGTGCCAGCAGCCCCTGGGAGGGAGGCACCATATATTTT
16,TRBV15,TRBD1,TRBJ1-2,few,CATSRPQGAGNHGYTF,TGTGCCACCAGCAGACCCCAGGGGGCCGGCAATCATGGCTACACCTTC
14,TRBV9,.,TRBJ2-1,.,CASNEADNHNEQFF,TGTGCCAGCAATGAGGCGGACAACCACAATGAGCAGTTCTTC
13,TRBV29-1,TRBD1,TRBJ1-1,.,CSVSGTGATEAFF,TGCAGCGTTTCCGGGACAGGGGCTACTGAAGCTTTCTTT
15,TRBV9,TRBD2,TRBJ2-2,.,CASSALAGNAGELFF,TGTGCCAGCAGTGCCCTAGCGGGTAACGCCGGGGAGCTGTTTTTT
13,TRBV27,.,TRBJ1-2,.,CASSLFGQDGYTF,TGTGCCAGCAGTTTATTCGGGCAGGACGGCTACACCTTC
14,TRBV7-9,.,TRBJ2-2,.,CASSSTGHTGELFF,TGTGCCAGCAGCTCGACAGGCCACACCGGGGAGCTGTTTTTT
16,TRBV19,.,TRBJ2-3,.,CASSIRTSFFGDTQYF,TGTGCCAGTAGTATCCGGACGTCTTTTTTCGGAGATACGCAGTATTTT
15,TRBV11-2,.,TRBJ2-1,.,CASSYPSGAYNEQFF,TGTGCCAGCAGCTACCCTTCGGGGGCGTACAATGAGCAGTTCTTC
15,TRBV5-1,.,TRBJ2-5,.,CASSLMPGTTETQYF,TGCGCCAGCAGCCTTATGCCCGGGACAACAGAGACCCAGTACTTC